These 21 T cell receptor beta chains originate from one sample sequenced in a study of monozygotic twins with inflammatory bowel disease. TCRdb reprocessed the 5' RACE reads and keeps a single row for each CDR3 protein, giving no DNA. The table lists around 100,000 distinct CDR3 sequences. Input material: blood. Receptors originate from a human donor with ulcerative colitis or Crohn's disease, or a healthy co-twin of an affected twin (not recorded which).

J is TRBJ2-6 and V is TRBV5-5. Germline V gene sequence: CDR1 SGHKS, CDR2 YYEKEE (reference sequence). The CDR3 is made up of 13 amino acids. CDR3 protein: CASSRSGVNVLTF.

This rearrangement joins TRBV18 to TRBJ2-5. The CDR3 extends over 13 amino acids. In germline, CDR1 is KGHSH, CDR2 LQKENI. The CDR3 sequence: CASSPGRQETQYF.

The CDR3 loop is CASKTWDEQFF. The chain has TRBV25-1 and TRBJ2-1. Germline-derived CDR1 and CDR2 are MGHDK and SYGVNS. This CDR3 is built from 11 residues.

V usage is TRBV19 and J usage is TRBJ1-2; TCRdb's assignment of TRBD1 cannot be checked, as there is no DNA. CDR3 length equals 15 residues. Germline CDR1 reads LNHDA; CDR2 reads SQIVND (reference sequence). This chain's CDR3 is CASSGPRGPNYGYTF.

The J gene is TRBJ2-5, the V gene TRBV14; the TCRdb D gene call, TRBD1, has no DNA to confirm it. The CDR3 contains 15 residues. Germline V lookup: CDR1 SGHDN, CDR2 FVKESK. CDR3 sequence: CASSQDWNRLETQYF. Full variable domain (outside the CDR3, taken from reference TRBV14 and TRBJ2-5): EAGVTQFPSHSVIEKGQTVTLRCDPISGHDNLYWYRRVMGKEIKFLLHFVKESKQDESGMPNNRFLAERTGGTYSTLKVQPAELEDSGVYFCASSQDWNRLETQYFGPGTRLLVL.

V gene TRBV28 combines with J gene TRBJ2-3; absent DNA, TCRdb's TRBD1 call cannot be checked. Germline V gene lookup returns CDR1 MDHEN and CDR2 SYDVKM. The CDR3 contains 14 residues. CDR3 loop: CASSRFGATDTQYF.

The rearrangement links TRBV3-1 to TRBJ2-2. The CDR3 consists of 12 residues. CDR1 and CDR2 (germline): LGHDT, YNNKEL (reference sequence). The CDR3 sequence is CASSQGILELFF.

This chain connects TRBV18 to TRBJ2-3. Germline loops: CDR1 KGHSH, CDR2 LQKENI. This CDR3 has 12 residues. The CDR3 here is CASSPTTDTQYF.

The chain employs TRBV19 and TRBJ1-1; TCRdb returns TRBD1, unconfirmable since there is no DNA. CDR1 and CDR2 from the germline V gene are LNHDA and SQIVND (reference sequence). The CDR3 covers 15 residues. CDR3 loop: CASSRAGVLNTEAFF.

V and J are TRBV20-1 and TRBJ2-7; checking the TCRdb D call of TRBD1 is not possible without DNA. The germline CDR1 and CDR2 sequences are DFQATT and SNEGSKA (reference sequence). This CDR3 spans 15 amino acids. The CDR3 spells CSARDSGGSSYEQYF.

CDR3: CASSLGTGVNSPLHF. The chain carries TRBV7-2 and TRBJ1-6; TCRdb names TRBD1, which stays unverified in the absence of DNA. This CDR3 has 15 residues. Germline loops: CDR1 SGHTA, CDR2 FQGNSA.

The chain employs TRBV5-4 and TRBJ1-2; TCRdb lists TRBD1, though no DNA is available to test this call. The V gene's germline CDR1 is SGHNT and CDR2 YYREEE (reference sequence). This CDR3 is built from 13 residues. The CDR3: CASSTDSLYGYTF.

The CDR3 region is CASSPVLAGGRDEQYF. This chain joins TRBV5-1 and TRBJ2-7; TCRdb indicates TRBD2, and absent DNA this call remains unverified. Germline assignment: CDR1 SGHRS and CDR2 YFSETQ. The CDR3 length is 16 residues. The full variable domain, rest sourced from reference TRBV5-1 and TRBJ2-7, is KAGVTQTPRYLIKTRGQQVTLSCSPISGHRSVSWYQQTPGQGLQFLFEYFSETQRNKGNFPGRFSGRQFSNSRSEMNVSTLELGDSALYLCASSPVLAGGRDEQYFGPGTRLTVT.

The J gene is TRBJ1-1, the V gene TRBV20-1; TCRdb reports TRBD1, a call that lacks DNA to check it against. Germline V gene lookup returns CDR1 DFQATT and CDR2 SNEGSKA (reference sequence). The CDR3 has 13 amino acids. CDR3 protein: CSALQGPNTEAFF.

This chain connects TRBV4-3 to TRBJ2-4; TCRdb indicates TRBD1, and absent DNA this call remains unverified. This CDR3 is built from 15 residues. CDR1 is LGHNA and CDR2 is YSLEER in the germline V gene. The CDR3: CASSQIVGGANIQYF.

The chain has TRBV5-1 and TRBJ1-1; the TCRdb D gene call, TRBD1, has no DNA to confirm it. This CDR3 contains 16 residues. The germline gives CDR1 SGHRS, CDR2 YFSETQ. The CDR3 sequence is CASSWEPGQVNTEAFF.

The CDR3 spells CASSQQAIDSEAFF. The genes are TRBV4-3 and TRBJ1-1. The CDR3 contains 14 residues. The germline V gene has CDR1 LGHNA and CDR2 YSLEER.

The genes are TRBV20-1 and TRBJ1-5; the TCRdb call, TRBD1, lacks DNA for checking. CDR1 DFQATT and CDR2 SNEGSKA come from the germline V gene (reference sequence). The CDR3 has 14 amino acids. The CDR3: CSASGTIEDQPQHF.

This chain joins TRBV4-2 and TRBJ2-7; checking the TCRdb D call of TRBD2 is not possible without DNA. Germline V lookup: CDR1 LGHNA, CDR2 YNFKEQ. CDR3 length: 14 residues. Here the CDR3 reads CASSLSGSKAEQYF.

CDR3 loop: CAIRGGENTEAFF. V usage is TRBV10-3 and J usage is TRBJ1-1; TCRdb's D gene call, TRBD1, goes unchecked for lack of DNA. The germline V gene has CDR1 ENHRY and CDR2 SYGVKD. CDR3 size: 13 residues.

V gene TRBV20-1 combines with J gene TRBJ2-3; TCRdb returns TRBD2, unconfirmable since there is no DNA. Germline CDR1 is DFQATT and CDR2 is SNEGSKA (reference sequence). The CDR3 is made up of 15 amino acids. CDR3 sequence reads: CSAVVGERSTDTQYF.